The 12 T cell receptor beta chains presented below share a single source sample, sequenced in a study of cytomegalovirus exposure and HLA in healthy donors (dated by TCRdb to the late 2010s). The library was made by the immunoSEQ multiplex PCR assay. For the multiplex PCR, a mixture combining 60 forward primers for TCR Vbeta segments and 13 reverse primers for TCR Jbeta segments was used. Held by TCRdb, this immuneACCESS table contains in-frame sequences only and omits some clones. Under half of the omission traces to an unresolved V gene where checked; the cause of the rest is unknown. The sample table shows some 190,000 clones, and less than 85% are seen once. The biggest ten clones account for more than 4% of the sample. Sequenced input: PBMCs. All receptors derive from a man aged 30 to 39 in good health and CMV-seropositive.

This clone turned up a few times. The gene calls are TRBV7-8 and TRBJ1-1, with D possibly being TRBD1 (6 bases). The length of the CDR3 is 12 residues. CDR1 and CDR2 (germline): SGHVS, FQNEAQ. V lost 2 bases and J lost 9, with 10 bases in between. The DNA of the CDR3 is TGTGCCAGCAGCTTACAGGGGAATAAAGCTTTCTTT. Translated: CASSLQGNKAFF.

This clone was counted between two and nine times. This chain uses TRBV10-3 with TRBJ1-3, with no clear D. V dropped 7 bases and J dropped 1 base, with 11 bases sitting between them. The CDR3 extends over 14 amino acids. CDR1 and CDR2 from the germline V gene are ENHRY and SYGVKD. CDR3 DNA: TGTGCCATCACCGGGGAGGGTTCTGGAAACACCATATATTTT. Its protein is CAITGEGSGNTIYF.

This clone was recorded once. V usage is TRBV19 and J usage is TRBJ2-7; the D gene is possibly TRBD1 (6 bases). Per germline, CDR1 LNHDA and CDR2 SQIVND (reference sequence). V lost 1 base to trimming and J lost 2 bases, with 9 bases between them. CDR3 length: 14 residues. CDR3 sequence reads: CASSIATGTYEQYF. Here the CDR3 DNA reads TGTGCCAGTAGTATAGCTACAGGGACCTACGAGCAGTACTTC.

This rearrangement joins TRBV18 to TRBJ2-5; 8 bases line up with TRBD1. Germline-derived CDR1 and CDR2 are KGHSH and LQKENI. The CDR3 runs 18 residues. J gave up 0 bases and V 10 bases, and 19 bases lay outside the gene matches. The CDR3 sequence is CATTPRRGQGLYQETQYF. The CDR3 region has the DNA TGTGCCACCACCCCGAGGCGCGGACAGGGATTGTACCAAGAGACCCAGTACTTC. The full variable domain, its missing parts supplied by reference TRBV18 and TRBJ2-5, is NAGVMQNPRHLVRRRGQEARLRCSPMKGHSHVYWYRQLPEEGLKFMVYLQKENIIDESGMPKERFSAEFPKEGPSILRIQQVVRGDSAAYFCATTPRRGQGLYQETQYFGPGTRLLVL.

In regard to this clone: Sequence at one end of the junction differs from germline and may be a read error. The chain is built from TRBV7-2 and TRBJ2-2; TRBD2 matches at 7 bases. The CDR3 loop spans 13 amino acids. CDR1 and CDR2 (germline): SGHTA, FQGNSA. The CDR3: CASSFQGSGELFF. CDR3 nucleotides: TGTGCCAGCAGCTTCCAGGGAAGCGGGGAGCTATTTTTT.

The J gene is TRBJ2-7, the V gene TRBV7-9; 12 nucleotides line up with TRBD1. Trimming took 2 bases from V and 4 from J; bases not matched to a gene: 3. This CDR3 is 15 amino acids long. In germline, CDR1 is SEHNR, CDR2 FQNEAQ (reference sequence). CDR3 nucleotide sequence: TGTGCCAGCAGCTTAAGGGACAGGGGGCCTTACGAGCAGTACTTC. Encoded protein: CASSLRDRGPYEQYF.

The CDR3 sequence: CASSLRTTGELFF. CDR3 nucleotide sequence: TGTGCCAGCAGCTTACGGACAACCGGGGAGCTGTTTTTT. The gene calls are TRBV11-2 and TRBJ2-2; weak D call: TRBD1 (5 bases). The CDR3 length is 13 residues. V was pared by 2 bases and J by 5 bases, with 6 bases between. Looked up from germline, CDR1 is SGHAT and CDR2 is FQNNGV.

The rearrangement uses TRBV7-9 and TRBJ2-7; TRBD1 aligns across 7 bases. Trimming took 3 bases from V and 6 from J; bases not matched to a gene: 5. The length of the CDR3 is 13 residues. Germline values: CDR1 SEHNR, CDR2 FQNEAQ (reference sequence). The CDR3, as DNA: TGTGCCAGCAGCTTCCTCGCAGGGGGCGAGCAGTACTTC. Its protein is CASSFLAGGEQYF.

V is TRBV6-1 and J is TRBJ2-7; maybe TRBD1 (5 bases). V was pared by 5 bases and J by 0 bases, with 8 bases between. The CDR3 covers 13 residues. Per germline, CDR1 MNHNS and CDR2 SASEGT. DNA of the CDR3: TGTGCCAGCAGTAAGACAGTCTCCTACGAGCAGTACTTC. It translates to CASSKTVSYEQYF.

The V and J genes are TRBV11-3 and TRBJ2-5; 8 positions match TRBD1. V lost 1 base to trimming and J lost 5 bases; unmatched junction nucleotides: 6. The CDR3 consists of 15 residues. Germline V gives CDR1 SGHNT, CDR2 YENEEA. The CDR3 DNA is TGTGCCAGCAGCTTAGGGGCAGGGGGCTGGGAGACCCAGTACTTC. This sequence encodes CASSLGAGGWETQYF.

The chain recombines TRBV5-1 with TRBJ2-3, with a weak D call TRBD2 (5 bases). The CDR3 contains 15 residues. Looked up from germline, CDR1 is SGHRS and CDR2 is YFSETQ. Trimming cost V 7 bases and J 6 bases, with 21 bases left between them. DNA for the CDR3: TGCGCCAGCGGCAGCTTGGGGAGACATAAGGATACGCAGTATTTT. This encodes CASGSLGRHKDTQYF.

J is TRBJ2-7 and V is TRBV5-6; D possibly corresponds to TRBD1 (6 bases). Germline-derived CDR1 and CDR2 are SGHDT and YYEEEE. The V end lost 5 bases, the J end lost 4 bases, and 16 bases lay between the germline ends. The CDR3 has 14 residues. As DNA, the CDR3 is TGTGCCAGCAGGGCTGGGGGCCGGGGATACGAGCAGTACTTC. Its translation: CASRAGGRGYEQYF. Together with reference TRBV5-6 and TRBJ2-7, the CDR3 gives the full variable domain: DAGVTQSPTHLIKTRGQQVTLRCSPKSGHDTVSWYQQALGQGPQFIFQYYEEEERQRGNFPDRFSGHQFPNYSSELNVNALLLGDSALYLCASRAGGRGYEQYFGPGTRLTVT.